The entry below describes one T cell receptor beta chain. Researchers ran the PCR with 60 Vbeta and 13 Jbeta primers. Clones were sequenced by immunoSEQ multiplex PCR, and TCRdb holds only the in-frame ones, with some missing. The listing records more than 35,000 clones. This record comes from a study of cytomegalovirus exposure and HLA in healthy donors. The germline gives CDR1 MGHRA, CDR2 YSYEKL. CDR3 length: 16 amino acids. Trimming cost V 4 bases and J 1 base, with 17 bases left between them. The V and J genes are TRBV4-1 and TRBJ2-7; possible D gene TRBD1, 6 bases. Sequencing was performed on PBMCs. This receptor was taken from a man aged 25-45 years in good health and CMV-seronegative. The CDR3 DNA is TGCGCCAGCAGCCCTCGACCAGGGGAGAGGTCCTACGAGCAGTACTTC. Protein product: CASSPRPGERSYEQYF.